This T cell receptor beta chain was obtained from a study of CD8 T cells in ankylosing spondylitis. Points from the study as a whole: Peripheral blood held disease-linked clones only at relatively low frequency, and these were CD8+.

From germline, CDR1 is GTSNPN and CDR2 SVGIG (reference sequence). The CDR3 is 14 residues long. V trimming: 3 bases; J trimming: 5 bases; junction bases outside the gene matches: 4. TCRdb re-derived calls from the 5' RACE reads in MiXCR, one entry per CDR3 protein. This sample has some 120,000 distinct CDR3 sequences, with 7% found just once. As to this clonotype: The antigen is undetermined.

Sequenced input: blood, either unsorted or a sorted T cell fraction (not recorded which). This chain joins TRBV30 and TRBJ2-3, with 11 nucleotides matching TRBD2. This sequence originates from a male donor with ankylosing spondylitis or in good health (not recorded which). For the CDR3, the DNA is TGTGCCTGGAGACTAGCGGGAGCGGTAGATACGCAGTATTTT. Its protein product is CAWRLAGAVDTQYF.